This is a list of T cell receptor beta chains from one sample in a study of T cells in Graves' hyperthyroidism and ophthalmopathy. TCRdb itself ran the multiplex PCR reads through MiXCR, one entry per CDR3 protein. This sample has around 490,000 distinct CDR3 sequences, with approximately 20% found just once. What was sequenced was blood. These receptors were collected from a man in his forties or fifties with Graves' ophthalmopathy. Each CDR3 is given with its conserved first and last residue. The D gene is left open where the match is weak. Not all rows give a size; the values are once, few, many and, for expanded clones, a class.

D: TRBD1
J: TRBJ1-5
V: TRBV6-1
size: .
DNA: TGTGCCAGCAGTCTGGGACAGGGGAAGAGCAATCAGCCCCAGCATTTT
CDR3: CASSLGQGKSNQPQHF

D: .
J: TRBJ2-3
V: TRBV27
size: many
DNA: TGTGCCAGCAGTTTTGGTTACCGCACAGATACGCAGTATTTT
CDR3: CASSFGYRTDTQYF

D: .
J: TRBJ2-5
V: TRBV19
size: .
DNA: TGTGCCAGTAGTAGAGCCCCGGGACCATTCCAAGAGACCCAGTACTTC
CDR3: CASSRAPGPFQETQYF

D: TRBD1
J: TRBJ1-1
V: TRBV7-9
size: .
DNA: TGTGCCAGCAGCTCCGGGACAGTGAGGACTGAAGCTTTCTTT
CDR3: CASSSGTVRTEAFF

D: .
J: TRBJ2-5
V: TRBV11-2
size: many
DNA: TGTGCCAGCAGCGTCAACCGGCAGACCCAGTACTTC
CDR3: CASSVNRQTQYF

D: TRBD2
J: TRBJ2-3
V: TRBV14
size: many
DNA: TGTGCCAGCAGCGTCACTAGCGGGATGGGAGATACGCAGTATTTT
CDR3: CASSVTSGMGDTQYF

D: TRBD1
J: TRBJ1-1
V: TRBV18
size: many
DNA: TGTGCCAGCTCACCTCCGGGACAGCCTATGCACACTGAAGCTTTCTTT
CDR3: CASSPPGQPMHTEAFF

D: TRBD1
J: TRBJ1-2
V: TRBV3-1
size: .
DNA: TGTGCCAGCAGCCAGCTCCAGCTCCGGGACAGGGATTCTAACTATGGCTACACCTTC
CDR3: CASSQLQLRDRDSNYGYTF

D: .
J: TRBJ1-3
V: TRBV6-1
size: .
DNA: TGTGCCAGCAGTTTAAGCTCTTGGGACGGAAACACCATATATTTT
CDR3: CASSLSSWDGNTIYF

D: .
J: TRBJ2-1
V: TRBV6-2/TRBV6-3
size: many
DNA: TGTGCCGGATCTAGGGGTTCCTACAATGAGCAGTTCTTC
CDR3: CAGSRGSYNEQFF

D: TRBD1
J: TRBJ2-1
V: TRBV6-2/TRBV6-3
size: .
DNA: TGTGCCAGCAGTTACTCAGTGGACAGGGTGTACAATGAGCAGTTCTTC
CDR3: CASSYSVDRVYNEQFF

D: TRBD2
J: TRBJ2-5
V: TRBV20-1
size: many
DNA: TGCAGTGCTGGAGCGGGGGGTTTACAAGAGACCCAGTACTTC
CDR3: CSAGAGGLQETQYF

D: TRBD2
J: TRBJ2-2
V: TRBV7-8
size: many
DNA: TGTGCCAGCAGCTTTGGACTAGCGGGAGTTACCGGGGAGCTGTTTTTT
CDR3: CASSFGLAGVTGELFF

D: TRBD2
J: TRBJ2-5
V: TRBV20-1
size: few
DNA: TGCAGTGCTAGAGACTCAATCCCGCGGGGGGGCTTGTTAGGAGAGACCCAGTACTTC
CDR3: CSARDSIPRGGLLGETQYF

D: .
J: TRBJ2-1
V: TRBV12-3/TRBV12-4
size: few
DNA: TGTGCCAGCAGTCCCCTAGGGGGTTTCAATGAGCAGTTCTTC
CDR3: CASSPLGGFNEQFF

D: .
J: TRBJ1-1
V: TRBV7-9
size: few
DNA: TGTGCCAGCCGCCAAAACGGGGGTACTGAAGCTTTCTTT
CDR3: CASRQNGGTEAFF

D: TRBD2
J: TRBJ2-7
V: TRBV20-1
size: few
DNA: TGCAGTGCTAGAGACGGGAGGTTCCACGAGCAGTACTTC
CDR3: CSARDGRFHEQYF

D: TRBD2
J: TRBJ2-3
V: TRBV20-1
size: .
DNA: TGCAGTGCTAGCAGACTAGCGGTATCAGATACGCAGTATTTT
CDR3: CSASRLAVSDTQYF

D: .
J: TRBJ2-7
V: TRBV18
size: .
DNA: TGTGCCAGCTCGTCCGGGACCGCAAGCTCCTACGAGCAGTACTTC
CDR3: CASSSGTASSYEQYF

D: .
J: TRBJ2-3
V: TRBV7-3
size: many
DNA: TGTGCCAGCAGCTCCCAACCGGGAGCGGTGACGCAGTATTTT
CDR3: CASSSQPGAVTQYF

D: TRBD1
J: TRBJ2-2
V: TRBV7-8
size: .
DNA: TGTGCCAGCAGTTACGAACGACAGGGGGCCGGGGAGCTGTTTTTT
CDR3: CASSYERQGAGELFF

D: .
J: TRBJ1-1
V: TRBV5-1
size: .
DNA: TGCGCCAGCGGGACCCCTAAGAACATTGAAGCTTTCTTT
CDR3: CASGTPKNIEAFF

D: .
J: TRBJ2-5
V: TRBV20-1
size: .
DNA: TGCAGTGCTAGGGACTTACTAGAGACCCAGTACTTC
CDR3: CSARDLLETQYF

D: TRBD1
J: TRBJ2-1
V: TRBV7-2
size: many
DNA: TGTGCCAGCAGCCCCGGACAGGGGTGGAATGAGCAGTTCTTC
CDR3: CASSPGQGWNEQFF

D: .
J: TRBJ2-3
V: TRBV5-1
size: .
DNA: TGCGCCAGCAGCATGGGCCCTTCCACGCAGTATTTT
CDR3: CASSMGPSTQYF

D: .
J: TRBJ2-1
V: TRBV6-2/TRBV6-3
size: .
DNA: TGTGCCAGCAGCCACGGGCTGTATGAGCAGTTCTTC
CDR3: CASSHGLYEQFF

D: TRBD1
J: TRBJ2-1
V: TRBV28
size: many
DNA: TGTGCCAGCAGTTTACCCTCGGACAGGGTCGACAATGAGCAGTTCTTC
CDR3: CASSLPSDRVDNEQFF

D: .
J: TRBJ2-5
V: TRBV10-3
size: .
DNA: TGTGCCATCAGTGATTCGACAGGACACCAAGAGACCCAGTACTTC
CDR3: CAISDSTGHQETQYF

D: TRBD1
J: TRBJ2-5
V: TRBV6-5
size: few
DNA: TGTGCCAGCAGTTCACCGGGACAGGTAGAGGAGACCCAGTACTTC
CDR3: CASSSPGQVEETQYF

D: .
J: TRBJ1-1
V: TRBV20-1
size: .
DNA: TGCAGTGCCTCGGGGGGCACTGAAGCTTTCTTT
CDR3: CSASGGTEAFF

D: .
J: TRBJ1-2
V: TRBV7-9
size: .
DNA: TGTGCCAGCAGCCCTGCTTCGCCGGGGAACTATGGCTACACCTTC
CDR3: CASSPASPGNYGYTF

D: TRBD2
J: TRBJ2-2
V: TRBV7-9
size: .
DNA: TGTGCCAGCACCGGACTAGCGGCCACCGGGGAGCTGTTTTTT
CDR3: CASTGLAATGELFF

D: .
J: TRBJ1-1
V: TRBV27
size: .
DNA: TGTGCCAGTGGGGATCCTCAATCCACTGAAGCTTTCTTT
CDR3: CASGDPQSTEAFF

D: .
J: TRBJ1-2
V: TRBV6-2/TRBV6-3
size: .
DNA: TGTGCCACCATGACAGACTATGGCTACACCTTC
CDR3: CATMTDYGYTF

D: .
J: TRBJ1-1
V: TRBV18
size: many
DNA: TGTGCCAGCTCCCCGTGGGAAGATGCAAGCACTGAAGCTTTCTTT
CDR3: CASSPWEDASTEAFF

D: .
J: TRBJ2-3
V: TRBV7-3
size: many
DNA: TGTGCCAGCAGCCCACGGGGCAGCACAGATACGCAGTATTTT
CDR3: CASSPRGSTDTQYF

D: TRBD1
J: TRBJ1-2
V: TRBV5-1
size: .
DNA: TGCGCCAGCAGCGCCCAGGGGGAGGGCTACACCTTC
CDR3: CASSAQGEGYTF

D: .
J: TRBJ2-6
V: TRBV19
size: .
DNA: TGTGCCAGTACCCTAGAGGCGCTCCAGGTCTCTGGGGCCAACGTCCTGACTTTC
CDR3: CASTLEALQVSGANVLTF

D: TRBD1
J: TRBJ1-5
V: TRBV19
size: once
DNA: TGTGCCAGTAGGAGGACAGGGGAATATCAGCCCCAGCATTTT
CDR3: CASRRTGEYQPQHF

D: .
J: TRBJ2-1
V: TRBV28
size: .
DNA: TGTGCCAGCAGTTTAATTAGCTCCTCCTACAATGAGCAGTTCTTC
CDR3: CASSLISSSYNEQFF

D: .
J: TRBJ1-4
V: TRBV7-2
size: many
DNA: TGTGCCAGCAGCTTAGGCTTACAGGGCGGCGGTGAAAAACTGTTTTTT
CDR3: CASSLGLQGGGEKLFF

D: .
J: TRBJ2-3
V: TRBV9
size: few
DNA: TGTGCCAGCAGCGTCAGACCCTCCGGGGGTCCCACAGATACGCAGTATTTT
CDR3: CASSVRPSGGPTDTQYF

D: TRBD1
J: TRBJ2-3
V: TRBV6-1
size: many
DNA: TGTGCCAGCAGTGACCGGGACAGGGTCACAGATACGCAGTATTTT
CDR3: CASSDRDRVTDTQYF

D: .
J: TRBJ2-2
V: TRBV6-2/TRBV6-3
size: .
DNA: TGTGCCAGCATCAAGCAGCTTAACACCGGGGAGCTGTTTTTT
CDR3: CASIKQLNTGELFF

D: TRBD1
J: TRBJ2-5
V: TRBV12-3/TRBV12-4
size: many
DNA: TGTGCCAGCAGTTCCTCAGGGGGTAAACAGACCCAGTACTTC
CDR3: CASSSSGGKQTQYF

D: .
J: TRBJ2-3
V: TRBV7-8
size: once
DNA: TGTGCCAGCAGCTTAGCGGCGGAGAACACAGATACGCAGTATTTT
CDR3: CASSLAAENTDTQYF

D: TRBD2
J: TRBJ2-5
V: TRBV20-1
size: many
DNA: TGCAGTGCTATCCCTTTAGCGGGAGGGCGGGAGACCCAGTACTTC
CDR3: CSAIPLAGGRETQYF

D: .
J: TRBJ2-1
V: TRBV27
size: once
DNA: TGTGCCAGCAGCCCCGCGGGGACCGCCAATGAGCAGTTCTTC
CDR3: CASSPAGTANEQFF